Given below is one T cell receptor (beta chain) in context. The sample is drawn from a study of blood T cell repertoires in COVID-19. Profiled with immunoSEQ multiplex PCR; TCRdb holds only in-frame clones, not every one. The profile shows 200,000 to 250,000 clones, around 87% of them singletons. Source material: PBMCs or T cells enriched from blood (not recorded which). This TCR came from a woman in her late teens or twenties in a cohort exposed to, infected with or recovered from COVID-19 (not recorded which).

The CDR3 DNA follows: TGTGCCGTGCTCAGACAGGGACGTACGAATTCACCCCTCCACTTT. Amino acids: CAVLRQGRTNSPLHF. The V and J genes are TRBV11-3 and TRBJ1-6; 7 bases fit TRBD1. The V gene's germline CDR1 is SGHNT and CDR2 YENEEA. This CDR3 contains 15 residues. V shed 11 bases and J 7 bases; nucleotides not matched to a gene: 14.